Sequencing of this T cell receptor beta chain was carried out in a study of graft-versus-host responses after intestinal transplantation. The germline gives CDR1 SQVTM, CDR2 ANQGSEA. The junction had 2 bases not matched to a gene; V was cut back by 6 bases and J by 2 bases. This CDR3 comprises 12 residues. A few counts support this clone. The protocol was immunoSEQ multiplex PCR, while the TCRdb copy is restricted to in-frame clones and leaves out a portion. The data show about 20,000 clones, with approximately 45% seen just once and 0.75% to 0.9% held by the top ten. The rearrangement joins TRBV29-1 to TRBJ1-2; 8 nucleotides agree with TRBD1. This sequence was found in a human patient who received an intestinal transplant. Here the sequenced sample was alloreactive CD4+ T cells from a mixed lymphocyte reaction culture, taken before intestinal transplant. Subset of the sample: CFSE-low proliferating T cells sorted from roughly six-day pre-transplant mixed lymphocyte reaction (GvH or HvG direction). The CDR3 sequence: CSVDRGNYGYTF. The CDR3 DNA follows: TGCAGCGTAGACAGGGGCAACTATGGCTACACCTTC.